One sample yielded the 10 T cell receptor beta chains listed below, sequenced in a study of B cell selection in AIRE deficiency. The regulatory T cell sort gate was CD4+CD25hiCD127low/negative. Sequencing was performed with immunoSEQ multiplex PCR; in TCRdb, only in-frame clones are kept and a portion is missing. The sample yields about 26,000 clones, about nine tenths seen once. The specimen sequenced was CD4+CD25+ Tregs sorted from PBMCs. Receptor source: a human donor in good health.

This chain links TRBV5-1 with TRBJ2-3, with D maybe TRBD1 (6 bases). Germline V CDR1 and CDR2: SGHRS, YFSETQ. The ends were cut back, 0 bases at V and 4 bases at J, with 15 bases in the middle. This CDR3 comprises 16 residues. The CDR3 loop is CASSLVQGRRADTQYF. The CDR3 coding sequence is TGCGCCAGCAGCTTGGTACAGGGCAGAAGGGCAGATACGCAGTATTTT.

The genes are TRBV2 and TRBJ1-1; 10 nucleotides agree with TRBD1. CDR1 SNHLY and CDR2 FYNNEI come from the germline V gene. V dropped 2 bases and J dropped 7; count of bases not matched to a gene: 4. The CDR3 totals 14 residues. This CDR3 is CASSELGTGVEAFF. In DNA, the CDR3 is TGTGCCAGCAGTGAACTTGGGACAGGGGTTGAAGCTTTCTTT.

V and J are TRBV2 and TRBJ2-2, with D possibly being TRBD1 or TRBD2 (5 bases each). Germline values: CDR1 SNHLY, CDR2 FYNNEI. Deletions cut 7 bases from V and 3 bases from J, with 12 bases between. This CDR3 contains 14 residues. CDR3 coding DNA: TGTGCCAGCACGAGGGGAAGGGACACCGGGGAGCTGTTTTTT. This gives the protein CASTRGRDTGELFF.

V is TRBV27 and J is TRBJ2-1; D call uncertain. From germline, CDR1 is MNHEY and CDR2 SMNVEV (reference sequence). Trimming left V 4 bases short and J 4 bases short, with 11 bases between. This CDR3 contains 14 residues. The CDR3, as DNA: TGTGCCAGCAGTTCTCAGTCGACGTACAATGAGCAGTTCTTC. It codes for CASSSQSTYNEQFF.

The V and J genes are TRBV4-2 and TRBJ2-1; the D is unclear. CDR3 length: 12 amino acids. V gave up 1 base and J gave up 9 bases, with 7 bases separating them. Germline V gene data show CDR1 as LGHNA and CDR2 as YNFKEQ. CDR3 loop: CASSQVLGEQFF. As DNA, the CDR3 is TGTGCCAGCAGCCAAGTTTTGGGTGAGCAGTTCTTC.

CDR3 bases: TGTGCCAGCAGCTCTCCCGGGCGGAGGAATGAGCAGTTCTTC. This translates into CASSSPGRRNEQFF. The chain carries TRBV7-8 and TRBJ2-1; possible D gene TRBD2, 5 bases. CDR1 and CDR2 (germline): SGHVS, FQNEAQ. This CDR3 has 14 amino acids. Trimming pared 4 bases from V and 7 bases from J, leaving 14 bases between.

The chain links TRBV11-2 to TRBJ1-6; D possibly corresponds to TRBD1 (5 bases). V lost 8 bases and J lost 6, with 17 bases in between. The length of the CDR3 is 15 residues. From germline, CDR1 is SGHAT and CDR2 FQNNGV. The CDR3 region is CASGGRVVSNSPLHF. The DNA for the CDR3 is TGTGCCAGCGGGGGGAGGGTCGTAAGTAATTCACCCCTCCACTTT.

V is TRBV6-6 and J is TRBJ1-2, with unresolved D. The germline V gene has CDR1 MNHNY and CDR2 SVGAGI (reference sequence). The CDR3 is 14 residues long. Trimming stripped 2 bases from V and 8 bases from J, with 15 bases between. CDR3 residues: CASSYIGQTKGYTF. CDR3 DNA sequence: TGTGCCAGCAGTTACATAGGGCAAACGAAAGGCTACACCTTC.

This chain connects TRBV6-6 to TRBJ2-7, with a weak D call TRBD1 (6 bases). V gave up 6 bases and J gave up 5 bases, with 11 bases separating them. Germline V gene data show CDR1 as MNHNY and CDR2 as SVGAGI (reference sequence). The CDR3 consists of 12 residues. CDR3: CASRQGWNEQYF. The DNA of the CDR3 is TGTGCCAGCAGACAGGGCTGGAACGAGCAGTACTTC.

The chain couples TRBV2 to TRBJ2-5; weak D call: TRBD2 (6 bases). CDR3 length: 15 residues. V was pared by 6 bases and J by 1 base, with 15 bases between. Germline loops: CDR1 SNHLY, CDR2 FYNNEI. CDR3 sequence (DNA): TGTGCCAGCAGAGACAGCCGGGGGTCCCAAGAGACCCAGTACTTC. Protein: CASRDSRGSQETQYF.